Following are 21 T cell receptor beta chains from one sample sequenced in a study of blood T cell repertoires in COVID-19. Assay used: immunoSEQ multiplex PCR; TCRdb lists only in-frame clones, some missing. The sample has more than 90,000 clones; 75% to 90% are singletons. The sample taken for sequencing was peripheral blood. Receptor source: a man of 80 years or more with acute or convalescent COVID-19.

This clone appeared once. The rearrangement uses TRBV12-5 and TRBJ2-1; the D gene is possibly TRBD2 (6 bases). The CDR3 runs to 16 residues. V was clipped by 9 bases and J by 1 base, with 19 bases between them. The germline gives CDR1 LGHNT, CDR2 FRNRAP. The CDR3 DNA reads TGTGCTAGCTCAGCCGAAGCGGGTTGGTCCTACAATGAGCAGTTCTTC. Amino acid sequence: CASSAEAGWSYNEQFF.

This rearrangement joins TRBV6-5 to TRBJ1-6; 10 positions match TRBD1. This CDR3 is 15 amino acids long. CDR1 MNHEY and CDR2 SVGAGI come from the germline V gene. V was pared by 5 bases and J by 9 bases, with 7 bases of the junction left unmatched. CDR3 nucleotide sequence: TGTGCCAGCAGTAATGGGGGACAGGGGACTTCACCCCTCCACTTT. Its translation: CASSNGGQGTSPLHF.

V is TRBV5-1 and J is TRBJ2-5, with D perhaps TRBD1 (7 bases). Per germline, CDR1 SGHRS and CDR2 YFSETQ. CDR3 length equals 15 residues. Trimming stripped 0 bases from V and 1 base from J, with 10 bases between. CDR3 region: CASSLGQGLQETQYF. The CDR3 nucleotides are TGCGCCAGCAGCTTGGGACAGGGACTCCAAGAGACCCAGTACTTC.

The CDR3 sequence is CASSSWGVGGETQYF. The CDR3 nucleotides are TGTGCCAGCAGCAGCTGGGGAGTGGGAGGAGAGACCCAGTACTTC. The chain carries TRBV3-1 (or the pseudogene TRBV3-2) and TRBJ2-5, with D perhaps TRBD2 (6 bases). Per germline, CDR1 LGHDT and CDR2 YNNKEL (reference sequence). V gave up 5 bases and J gave up 4 bases, with 17 bases separating them. This CDR3 is 15 amino acids long.

CDR3 protein: CASSYEFSEKLFF. CDR3 bases: TGTGCCAGCAGTTACGAATTTAGTGAAAAACTGTTTTTT. The chain links TRBV6-5 to TRBJ1-4; D remains ambiguous. The germline V gene encodes CDR1 MNHEY and CDR2 SVGAGI. The ends were cut back, 2 bases at V and 7 bases at J, with 8 bases in the middle. The CDR3 length is 13 residues.

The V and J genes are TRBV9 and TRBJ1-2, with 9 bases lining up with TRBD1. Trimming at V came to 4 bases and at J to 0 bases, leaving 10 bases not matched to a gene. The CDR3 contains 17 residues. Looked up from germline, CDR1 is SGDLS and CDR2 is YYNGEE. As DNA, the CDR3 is TGTGCCAGCAGCCCCTCGGGACAGGGAAGACCTAACTATGGCTACACCTTC. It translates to CASSPSGQGRPNYGYTF.

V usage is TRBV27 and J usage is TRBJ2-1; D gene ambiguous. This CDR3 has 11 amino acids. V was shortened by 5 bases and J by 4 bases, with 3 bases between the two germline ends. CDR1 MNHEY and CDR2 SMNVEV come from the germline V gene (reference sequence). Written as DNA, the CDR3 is TGTGCCAGCAGTACTTACAATGAGCAGTTCTTC. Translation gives CASSTYNEQFF.

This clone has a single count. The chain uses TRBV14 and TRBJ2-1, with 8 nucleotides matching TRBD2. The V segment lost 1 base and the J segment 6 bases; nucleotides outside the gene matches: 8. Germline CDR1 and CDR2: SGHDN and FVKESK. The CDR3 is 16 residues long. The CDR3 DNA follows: TGTGCCAGCAGCCAAGTTCGGGGCGGGAGGCTCAATGAGCAGTTCTTC. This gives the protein CASSQVRGGRLNEQFF.

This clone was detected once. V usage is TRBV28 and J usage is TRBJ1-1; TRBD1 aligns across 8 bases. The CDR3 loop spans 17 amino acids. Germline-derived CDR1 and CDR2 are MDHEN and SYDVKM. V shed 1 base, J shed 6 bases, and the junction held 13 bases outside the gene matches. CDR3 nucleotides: TGTGCCAGCAGTTTATATCCAGGGGGCCGTATAGGCGCTGAAGCTTTCTTT. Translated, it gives CASSLYPGGRIGAEAFF.

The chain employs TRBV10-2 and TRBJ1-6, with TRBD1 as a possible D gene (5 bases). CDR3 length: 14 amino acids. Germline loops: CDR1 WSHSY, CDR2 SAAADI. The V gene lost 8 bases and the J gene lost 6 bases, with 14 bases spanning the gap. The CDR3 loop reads CASQINGGNSPLHF. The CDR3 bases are TGCGCCAGCCAAATTAACGGGGGTAATTCACCCCTCCACTTT.

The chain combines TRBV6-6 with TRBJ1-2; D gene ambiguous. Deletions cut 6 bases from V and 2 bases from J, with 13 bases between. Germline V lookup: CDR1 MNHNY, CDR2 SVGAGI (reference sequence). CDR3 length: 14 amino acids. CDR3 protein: CASSPAGHNYGYTF. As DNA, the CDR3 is TGTGCCAGCAGCCCCGCTGGCCACAACTATGGCTACACCTTC.

The CDR3, as DNA: TGTGCCAGCAGCTCAATAGCCACCGGGGAGCTGTTTTTT. Translation: CASSSIATGELFF. This rearrangement joins TRBV11-3 to TRBJ2-2, with D unresolved. Germline CDR1 SGHNT, CDR2 YENEEA. Between the trimmed V and J ends, which lost 4 bases and 4 bases, there was a span of 7 bases. The CDR3 covers 13 residues.

The CDR3 region has the DNA TGTGCCAGCAGAACTAGCGGGACTTCCTACAATGAGCAGTTCTTC. Translating gives CASRTSGTSYNEQFF. The V gene is TRBV5-4, the J gene TRBJ2-1; 10 nucleotides line up with TRBD2. Germline V lookup: CDR1 SGHNT, CDR2 YYREEE (reference sequence). The CDR3 runs to 15 residues. The V and J ends lost 5 bases and 1 base, in that order; junction bases with no gene match: 3.

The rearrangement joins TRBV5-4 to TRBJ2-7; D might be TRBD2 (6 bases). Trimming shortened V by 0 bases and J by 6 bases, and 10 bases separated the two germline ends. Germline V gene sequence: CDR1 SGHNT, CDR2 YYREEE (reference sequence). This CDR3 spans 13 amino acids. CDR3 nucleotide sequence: TGTGCCAGCAGCTTGGCCGGAGGGATCGAGCAGTACTTC. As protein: CASSLAGGIEQYF.

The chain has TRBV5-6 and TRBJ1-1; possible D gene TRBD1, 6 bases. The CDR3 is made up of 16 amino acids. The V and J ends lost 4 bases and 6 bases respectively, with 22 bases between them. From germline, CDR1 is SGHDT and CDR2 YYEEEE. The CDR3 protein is CASSPGRGTQIAEAFF. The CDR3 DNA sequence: TGTGCCAGCAGCCCCGGTAGGGGGACCCAGATTGCTGAAGCTTTCTTT.

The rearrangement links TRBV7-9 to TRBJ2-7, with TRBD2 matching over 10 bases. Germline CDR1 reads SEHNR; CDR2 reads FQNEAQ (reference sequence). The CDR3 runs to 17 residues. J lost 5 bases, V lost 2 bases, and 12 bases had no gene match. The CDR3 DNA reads TGTGCCAGCAGCTTATCCCAGGGGGTAGCGGGAGGACACGAGCAGTACTTC. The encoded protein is CASSLSQGVAGGHEQYF.

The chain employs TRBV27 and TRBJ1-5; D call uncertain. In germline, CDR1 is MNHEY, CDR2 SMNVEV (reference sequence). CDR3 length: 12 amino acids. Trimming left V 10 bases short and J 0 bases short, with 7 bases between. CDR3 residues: CATGYSNQPQHF. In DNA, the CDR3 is TGTGCCACGGGGTATAGCAATCAGCCCCAGCATTTT.

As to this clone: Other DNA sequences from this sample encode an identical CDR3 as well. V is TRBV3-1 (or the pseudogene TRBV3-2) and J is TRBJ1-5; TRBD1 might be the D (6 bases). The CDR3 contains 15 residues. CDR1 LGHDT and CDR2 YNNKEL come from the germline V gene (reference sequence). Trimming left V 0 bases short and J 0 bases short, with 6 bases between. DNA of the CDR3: TGTGCCAGCAGCCAAGACAGGGGTAGCAATCAGCCCCAGCATTTT. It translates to CASSQDRGSNQPQHF.

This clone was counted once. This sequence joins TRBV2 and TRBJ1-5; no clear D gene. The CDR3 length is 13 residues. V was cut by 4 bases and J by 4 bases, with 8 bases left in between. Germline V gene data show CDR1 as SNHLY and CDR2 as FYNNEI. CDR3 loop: CASSGATNQPQHF. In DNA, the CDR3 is TGTGCCAGCAGTGGGGCCACAAATCAGCCCCAGCATTTT. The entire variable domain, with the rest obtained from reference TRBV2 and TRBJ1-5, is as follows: EPEVTQTPSHQVTQMGQEVILRCVPISNHLYFYWYRQILGQKVEFLVSFYNNEISEKSEIFDDQFSVERPDGSNFTLKIRSTKLEDSAMYFCASSGATNQPQHFGDGTRLSIL.

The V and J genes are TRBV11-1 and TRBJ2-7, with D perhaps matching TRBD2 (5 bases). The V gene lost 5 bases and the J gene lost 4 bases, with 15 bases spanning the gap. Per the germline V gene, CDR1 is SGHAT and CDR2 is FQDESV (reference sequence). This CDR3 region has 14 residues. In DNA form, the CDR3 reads TGTGCCAGCAGCCCCGGGGTAAGGTCTTACGAGCAGTACTTC. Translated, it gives CASSPGVRSYEQYF. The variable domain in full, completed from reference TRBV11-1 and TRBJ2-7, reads EAEVAQSPRYKITEKSQAVAFWCDPISGHATLYWYRQILGQGPELLVQFQDESVVDDSQLPKDRFSAERLKGVDSTLKIQPAELGDSAMYLCASSPGVRSYEQYFGPGTRLTVT.

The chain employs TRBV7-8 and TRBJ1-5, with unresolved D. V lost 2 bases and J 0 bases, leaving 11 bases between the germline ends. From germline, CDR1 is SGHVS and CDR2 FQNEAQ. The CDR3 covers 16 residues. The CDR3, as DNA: TGTGCCAGCAGCTTAATCTCCCCCGGTAGCAATCAGCCCCAGCATTTT. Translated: CASSLISPGSNQPQHF.